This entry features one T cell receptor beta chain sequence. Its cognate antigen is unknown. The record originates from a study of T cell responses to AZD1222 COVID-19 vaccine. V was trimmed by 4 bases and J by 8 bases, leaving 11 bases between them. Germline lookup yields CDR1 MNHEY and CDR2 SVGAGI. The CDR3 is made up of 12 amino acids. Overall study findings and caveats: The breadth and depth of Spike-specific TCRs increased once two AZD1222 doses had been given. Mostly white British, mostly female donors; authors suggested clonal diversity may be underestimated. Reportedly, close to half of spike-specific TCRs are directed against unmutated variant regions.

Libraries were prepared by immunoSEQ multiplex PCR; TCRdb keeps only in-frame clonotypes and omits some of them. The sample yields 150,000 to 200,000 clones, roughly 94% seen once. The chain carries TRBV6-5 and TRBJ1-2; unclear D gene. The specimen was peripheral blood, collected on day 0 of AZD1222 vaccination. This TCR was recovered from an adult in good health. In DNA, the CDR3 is TGTGCCAGCAGTTCGCCTACTGGCGGCTACACCTTC. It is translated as CASSSPTGGYTF.